This T cell receptor (beta chain) is drawn from a study of post-analysis software for immune sequencing data. General observations from the study: Compared with controls, patients showed significantly lower normalized Chao1 diversity. Controls had lower frequencies than patients of five TRBV segments, which included TRBV5-6, TRBV5-1 and TRBV20-1.

The V end lost 8 bases, the J end lost 0 bases, and 15 bases lay between the germline ends. There are 15 residues in the CDR3. This clonotype was picked up a small number of times. Antigen unknown. cDNA libraries of TCR beta carried unique molecular identifiers. TCRdb reanalysed the PCR reads using MiXCR and keeps one entry per CDR3 protein. Found here are under 650,000 distinct CDR3 sequences, 40% to 50% of them singletons; the top ten hold approximately 1.7%. This chain connects TRBV12-3 or TRBV12-4 to TRBJ2-3, with D possibly being TRBD1 (6 bases). Material for sequencing was blood. This sequence was found in a girl aged 10 to 17 with multiple sclerosis. The DNA for the CDR3 is TGTGCCAGCGGACCTACAGGGACCAGCACAGATACGCAGTATTTT. As protein: CASGPTGTSTDTQYF.